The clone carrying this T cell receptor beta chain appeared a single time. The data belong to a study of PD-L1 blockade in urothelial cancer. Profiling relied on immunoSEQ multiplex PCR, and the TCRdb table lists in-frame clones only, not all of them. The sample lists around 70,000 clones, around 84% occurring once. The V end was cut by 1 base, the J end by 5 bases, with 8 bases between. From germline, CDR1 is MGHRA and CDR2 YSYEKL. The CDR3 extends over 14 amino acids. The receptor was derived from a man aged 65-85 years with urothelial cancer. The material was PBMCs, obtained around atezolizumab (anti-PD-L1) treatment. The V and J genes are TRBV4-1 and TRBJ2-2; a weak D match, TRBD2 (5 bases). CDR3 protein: CASSQVLGTGELFF. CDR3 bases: TGCGCCAGCAGCCAAGTACTAGGGACCGGGGAGCTGTTTTTT.